This TCR beta chain derives from a study of identifying expanded T cells in peripheral blood. Overall study findings and caveats: Differentially abundant clones: around 1.1 between replicates, 15 to 17 at roughly 2 weeks, less than 20 at four. Variance in clone template counts between roughly 2-week samples significantly increased with total template count across all healthy donors.

Healthy donors had no documented immune events, such as infections, while sampled. In the case of this clone: Its antigen remains unknown.

Assay used: immunoSEQ multiplex PCR; TCRdb lists only in-frame clones, some missing. The sample shows tens of thousands of clones, 84% of them seen only once. The CDR3 contains 14 residues. The V end was cut by 6 bases, the J end by 0 bases, with 12 bases between. CDR1 is GTSNPN, CDR2 SVGIG, per germline (reference sequence). The chain combines TRBV30 with TRBJ2-1, with D unresolved. The origin of this receptor is a person aged 18 to 69 in good health. The source material was blood. In DNA, the CDR3 is TGTGCCTGTCGTTGGGTGAGCTCCTACAATGAGCAGTTCTTC. As protein: CACRWVSSYNEQFF.